This T cell receptor beta chain comes out of a study of blood T cell repertoires in COVID-19. Study overall: Italy, Spain and the United States were the sources of the convalescent and acute COVID-19 samples.

Note on this clone: At one of its ends the junction is not consistent with the germline gene, which may arise from a read error.

Clones were read by immunoSEQ multiplex PCR, and TCRdb kept only the in-frame ones, dropping some. The data contain hundreds of thousands of clones, 86% of them seen just once; the ten biggest clones take up roughly 1.4%. The CDR3 totals 13 residues. Germline CDR1 SGHTA, CDR2 FQGNSA. The TCR comes from a woman in her 30s with active or convalescent COVID-19. The V and J genes are TRBV7-2 and TRBJ2-1, with TRBD2 matching over 7 bases. Sequenced material: peripheral blood. The CDR3 loop is CASSWGTTPMMIF. Written as DNA, the CDR3 is TGTGCCAGCAGCTGGGGGACTACCCCGATGATGATCTTC.